These 2 T cell receptor beta chains were sequenced from one sample in a study of blood T cell repertoires in COVID-19. Assay: immunoSEQ multiplex PCR; the TCRdb copy retains only in-frame clones and omits some. The table includes under 200,000 clones, 83% detected once. Sequences were obtained from peripheral blood. The origin of the receptors is a human donor in a cohort sampled during active COVID-19.

The J gene is TRBJ1-5, the V gene TRBV9; 11 nucleotides align to TRBD1. This CDR3 has 15 amino acids. The V gene's germline CDR1 is SGDLS and CDR2 YYNGEE. Germline trimming cut 2 bases from V and 6 bases from J; bases unmatched to any gene: 4. CDR3 protein: CASSVGQGVAQPQHF. The DNA of the CDR3 is TGTGCCAGCAGCGTGGGACAGGGGGTTGCTCAGCCCCAGCATTTT.

CDR3 coding DNA: TGTGCCACCAGCAGCCGACAACCATCCTACGAGCAGTACTTC. As protein: CATSSRQPSYEQYF. This sequence joins TRBV15 and TRBJ2-7; no reliable D call. CDR1 and CDR2 from the germline V gene are LNHNV and YYDKDF (reference sequence). Between the trimmed V and J ends, which lost 3 bases and 1 base, there was a span of 10 bases. The CDR3 is 14 amino acids.